The clone carrying this T cell receptor (beta chain) was counted a single time. Not a single patient had been given any form of treatment at any point before undergoing thyroid surgery. The data are from a study of metastatic and nonmetastatic thyroid tumors. How the authors handled the data: A classifier of distant metastasis in papillary thyroid cancer was built from CDR3 differences (across clinicopathological groups). TCRdb re-analyzed the PCR reads through MiXCR. These V and J calls rely on TCRdb rather than the paper's analysis. The sample carries about 27,000 clones, roughly 17% recorded once. The CDR3 totals 15 residues. The V gene end was trimmed by 4 bases and the J gene end by 1 base; junction bases not matched to a gene: 4. Per the germline V gene, CDR1 is SGHRS and CDR2 is YFSETQ.

The clonotype was recovered from a male donor with papillary thyroid cancer or a benign thyroid nodule (not recorded which). Some clones in this sample may be carry-over from other donors' samples. This chain links TRBV5-1 with TRBJ2-1, with TRBD1 matching over 8 bases. The sequenced sample was blood. CDR3 protein: CASSGQGSSYNEQFF. CDR3 bases: TGCGCCAGCAGCGGACAGGGAAGTTCCTACAATGAGCAGTTCTTC. Looking up the rest from reference TRBV5-1 and TRBJ2-1 gives the full variable domain: KAGVTQTPRYLIKTRGQQVTLSCSPISGHRSVSWYQQTPGQGLQFLFEYFSETQRNKGNFPGRFSGRQFSNSRSEMNVSTLELGDSALYLCASSGQGSSYNEQFFGPGTRLTVL.